The T cell receptor (beta chain) described here comes from a study of blood T cell repertoires in COVID-19 (dated by TCRdb to the early 2020s). As for the study more broadly: Samples from collaborators originated in the United States, Italy and Spain and spanned both the acute and convalescent phases of COVID-19. Where available, HLA class I and class II types were obtained from metadata supplied by the sample provider rather than from assay-based typing. Samples came from the ongoing ImmuneRACE study (first 160 participants) plus 1,254 subjects from 6 global collaborators. Deeply sampled blood TCRbeta repertoires from subjects exposed to, actively infected with, or recovered from COVID-19 were included in the dataset. The sample metadata nearly always contained a de-identified subject ID, COVID-19 status, age in years and sex. The prospective study material was composed of cDNA or gDNA derived from T cells, B-cell-depleted T cells, or PBMCs. A freely available public database, intended as a resource for researchers studying the immune response to SARS-CoV-2, is where the repertoires were released. Paper-wide results and their limitations: The quantity of clinical and demographic metadata differed by source and by participant and was supplied without curation.

Remarks on this clone: Its antigen target is currently unknown. Qualities for individual bases were not recorded, and no much larger clone is one base off.

At one collaborating source in Seattle, patients were enrolled during active infection and were followed longitudinally through the course of disease. Each collaborating institution followed its own protocols to collect whole blood in K2EDTA tubes. Collaborator samples were shipped for TCRbeta analysis as frozen whole blood, isolated PBMCs, or DNA extracted from either sample type. TCRbeta CDR3 regions were amplified from genomic DNA using the immunoSEQ Assay, a bias-controlled multiplex PCR. Processing in the source paper ran as follows. Within the assay, amplification of reference gene primers was used to estimate how many nucleated cells each sample contained. Sequence reads were collapsed and filtered to measure the absolute abundance of every unique TCRbeta CDR3 rearrangement. For each sample, productive Simpson clonality was calculated by taking the square root of Simpson's diversity index across productive rearrangements. This is the immuneACCESS table as TCRdb keeps it, with only in-frame sequences that have V and J called. A part of the clones is gone; compared with another copy, unresolved V genes explain less than half, and the rest is unexplained. That table gives V, J and clone size, and the DNA gave D and trimming. This sample holds 170,000 or so clones; 85% to 90% were observed only once. The ten largest clones capture around 0.6% of the sample.

This TCR came from a man aged 55 to 70 with COVID-19, enrolled during active disease. The sequenced material came from peripheral blood.

For the CDR3, the sequence is CASSLKSSTPGGETQYF. The DNA reads TGTGCCAGCAGCTTAAAATCTTCGACTCCCGGAGGAGAGACCCAGTACTTC. This chain is built from TRBV7-3 and TRBJ2-5; the best D guess is TRBD2, with 5 bases matching. V is shortened by 1 base, J by 4 bases, and the region joining them spans 19 bases. The CDR3 starts with the cysteine, ends with the phenylalanine, and has 17 residues. The kept DNA is CDR3 alone, 51 bases in frame from the first base. Reading the germline V gene gives CDR1 SGHTA and CDR2 FQGTGA. Here the CDR3 is joined to the reference TRBV7-3 and TRBJ2-5 genes, and the full variable domain is: GAGVSQTPSNKVTEKGKYVELRCDPISGHTALYWYRQSLGQGPEFLIYFQGTGAADDSGLPNDRFFAVRPEGSVSTLKIQRTERGDSAVYLCASSLKSSTPGGETQYFGPGTRLLVL.